This TCR beta chain is from a study of shared clonotypes between healthy human individuals. V was pared by 6 bases and J by 3 bases, with 12 bases between. Germline CDR1 and CDR2: SNHLY and FYNNEI. The CDR3 runs to 14 residues. Naive CD8 cells comprised CD45RO-negative, CCR7-positively selected cells, excluding terminally differentiated effector memory CD45RA+ cells. TCRdb's copy holds only in-frame clones and misses some; the assay was immunoSEQ multiplex PCR. The sample comprises some 740,000 clones, 92% of which are singletons, and around 24% rests with the top ten. J is TRBJ2-1 and V is TRBV2, with D perhaps matching TRBD2 (6 bases). The sequenced sample was naive CD8+ T cells sorted from blood. This clonotype originated in a young man in good health. CDR3 sequence reads: CASRSWGLYNEQFF. Here the CDR3 DNA reads TGTGCCAGCAGGTCGTGGGGACTCTACAATGAGCAGTTCTTC.